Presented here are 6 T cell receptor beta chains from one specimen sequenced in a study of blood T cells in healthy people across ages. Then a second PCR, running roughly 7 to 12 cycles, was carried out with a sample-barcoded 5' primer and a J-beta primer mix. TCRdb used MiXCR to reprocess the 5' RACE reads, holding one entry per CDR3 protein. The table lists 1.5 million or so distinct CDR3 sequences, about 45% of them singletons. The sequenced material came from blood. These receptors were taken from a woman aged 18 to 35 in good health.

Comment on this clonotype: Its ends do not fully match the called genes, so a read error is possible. CDR3 amino acids: CASNQDPGTANSPLHF. CDR3 coding DNA: TGCGCCAGCAACCAAGATCCAGGGACAGCTAATTCACCCCTCCACTTT. The V gene is TRBV4-3, the J gene TRBJ1-6, with 7 bases lining up with TRBD1. Germline CDR1 and CDR2: LGHNA and YSLEER. CDR3 length equals 16 residues.

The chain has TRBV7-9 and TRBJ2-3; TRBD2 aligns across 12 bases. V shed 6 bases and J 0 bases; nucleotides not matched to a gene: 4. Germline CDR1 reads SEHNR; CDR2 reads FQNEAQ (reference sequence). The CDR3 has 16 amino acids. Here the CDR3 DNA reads TGTGCCAGCAGGGAGACTAGCGGGGGAAGCACAGATACGCAGTATTTT. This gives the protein CASRETSGGSTDTQYF.

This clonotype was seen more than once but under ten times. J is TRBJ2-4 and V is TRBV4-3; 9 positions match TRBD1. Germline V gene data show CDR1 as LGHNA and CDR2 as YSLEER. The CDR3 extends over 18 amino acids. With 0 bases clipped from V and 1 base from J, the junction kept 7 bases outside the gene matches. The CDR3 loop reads CASSQDLGQGTAKNIQYF. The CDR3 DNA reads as TGCGCCAGCAGCCAAGATTTGGGACAGGGTACGGCCAAAAACATTCAGTACTTC.

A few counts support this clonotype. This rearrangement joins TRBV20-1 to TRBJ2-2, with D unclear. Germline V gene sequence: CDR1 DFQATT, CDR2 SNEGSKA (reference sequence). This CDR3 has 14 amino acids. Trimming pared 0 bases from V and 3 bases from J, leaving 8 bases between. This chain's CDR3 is CSARDPLDTGELFF. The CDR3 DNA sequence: TGCAGTGCTAGAGATCCTTTGGACACCGGGGAGCTGTTTTTT.

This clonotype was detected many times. The CDR3 coding sequence is TGCGCCAGCAGCCACAGACTAGCGGATTACAATGAGCAGTTCTTC. Protein sequence: CASSHRLADYNEQFF. The chain has TRBV4-3 and TRBJ2-1, with 9 bases fitting TRBD2. The CDR3 covers 15 residues. V trimming: 3 bases; J trimming: 4 bases; junction bases outside the gene matches: 4. CDR1 is LGHNA, CDR2 YSLEER, per germline.

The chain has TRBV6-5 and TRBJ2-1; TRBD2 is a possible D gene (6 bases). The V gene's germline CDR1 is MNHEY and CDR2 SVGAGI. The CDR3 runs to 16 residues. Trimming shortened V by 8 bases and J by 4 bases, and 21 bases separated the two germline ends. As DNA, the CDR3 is TGTGCCAGCTGGTTAGTGGGTGGTAGCGGATACAATGAGCAGTTCTTC. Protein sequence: CASWLVGGSGYNEQFF.